Each of the 13 T cell receptor beta chains below was sequenced from the same sample in a study of technical replicates of blood from four donors (dated by TCRdb to 2016 to 2017). The library was produced with the immunoSEQ multiplex PCR assay. TCRdb retrieved this table from immuneACCESS and kept in-frame rearrangements only. Not all clones are present; in checked studies, unresolved V genes account for under half, and no reason is known for the remainder. This sample holds about 80,000 clones; 95% to 99% were observed only once. Around 0.2% of the sample is held by the ten biggest clonotypes. The sequencing sample was made of T cells isolated from PBMCs. The receptors originated from a human donor in good health.

The V and J genes are TRBV6-1 and TRBJ1-1, with D possibly being TRBD1 (6 bases). The V end lost 9 bases, the J end lost 0 bases, and 11 bases lay between the germline ends. Germline V CDR1 and CDR2: MNHNS, SASEGT. CDR3 size: 13 residues. CDR3 in DNA: TGTGCCAGTGAGGACAGCATGAACACTGAAGCTTTCTTT. Translating gives CASEDSMNTEAFF.

The V and J genes are TRBV7-9 and TRBJ1-1; D perhaps matches TRBD1 (5 bases). V lost 0 bases and J 1 base, leaving 12 bases between the germline ends. Per germline, CDR1 SEHNR and CDR2 FQNEAQ (reference sequence). The CDR3 length is 16 residues. The chain's CDR3 is CASSLAMGRPNTEAFF. The CDR3 DNA reads as TGTGCCAGCAGCTTAGCCATGGGGCGACCGAACACTGAAGCTTTCTTT.

The chain carries TRBV11-2 and TRBJ2-7, with D unresolved. The CDR3 is made up of 10 amino acids. Germline CDR1 and CDR2: SGHAT and FQNNGV. V gave up 6 bases and J gave up 3 bases, with 3 bases separating them. This chain's CDR3 is CASSNYEQYF. The CDR3 nucleotides are TGTGCCAGCAGTAACTACGAGCAGTACTTC.

V is TRBV5-1 and J is TRBJ2-2, with a weak D call TRBD1 (6 bases). This CDR3 is built from 13 residues. Looked up from germline, CDR1 is SGHRS and CDR2 is YFSETQ. V was trimmed by 6 bases and J by 4 bases, leaving 10 bases between them. The CDR3 loop reads CASKGVGTGELFF. The CDR3 DNA is TGCGCCAGCAAGGGGGTGGGCACCGGGGAGCTGTTTTTT.

The chain uses TRBV29-1 and TRBJ2-1; the match to TRBD2 covers 7 bases. CDR1 SQVTM and CDR2 ANQGSEA come from the germline V gene. Trimming took 3 bases from V and 8 from J; bases not matched to a gene: 1. This CDR3 is built from 11 residues. Here the CDR3 reads CSVETSYEQFF. DNA of the CDR3: TGCAGCGTTGAGACTAGCTATGAGCAGTTCTTC.

This chain uses TRBV27 with TRBJ2-7, with D uncertain. The germline V and J ends were trimmed by 4 bases and 5 bases, with 18 bases remaining between them. This CDR3 has 15 amino acids. Looked up from germline, CDR1 is MNHEY and CDR2 is SMNVEV (reference sequence). The DNA for the CDR3 is TGTGCCAGCAGTTCTCCAATTGACCTGGGCAACGAGCAGTACTTC. Protein: CASSSPIDLGNEQYF.

V gene TRBV14 combines with J gene TRBJ2-3, with D tentatively TRBD1 (6 bases). The CDR3 totals 16 residues. Looked up from germline, CDR1 is SGHDN and CDR2 is FVKESK. Trimming stripped 1 base from V and 7 bases from J, with 18 bases between. The CDR3 spells CASSQGTTGLENTQYF. In DNA form, the CDR3 reads TGTGCCAGCAGCCAAGGGACGACAGGCCTTGAAAATACGCAGTATTTT.

V usage is TRBV12-5 and J usage is TRBJ1-2, with TRBD1 matching 10 bases. With V trimmed by 6 bases and J by 5 bases, 3 bases remained unmatched. The CDR3 covers 13 residues. Per germline, CDR1 LGHNT and CDR2 FRNRAP. CDR3 protein: CASGEGQGYGYTF. As DNA, the CDR3 is TGTGCTAGTGGGGAGGGACAGGGGTATGGCTACACCTTC.

The CDR3 protein is CASSASGAWAGELFF. Here the CDR3 DNA reads TGTGCCAGCAGTGCGAGCGGAGCCTGGGCCGGGGAGCTGTTTTTT. The J gene is TRBJ2-2, the V gene TRBV25-1; maybe TRBD2 (5 bases). CDR1 and CDR2 (germline): MGHDK, SYGVNS. V shed 4 bases and J shed 6 bases, with 15 bases lying between them. This CDR3 is built from 15 residues.

V and J are TRBV7-9 and TRBJ2-1, with TRBD2 matching over 16 bases. The junction had 6 bases not matched to a gene; V was cut back by 3 bases and J by 4 bases. From germline, CDR1 is SEHNR and CDR2 FQNEAQ (reference sequence). The CDR3 runs 18 residues. In DNA, the CDR3 is TGTGCCAGCAGCTTTCCGGGACTAGCGGGAGGGCCTTACAATGAGCAGTTCTTC. This translates into CASSFPGLAGGPYNEQFF.

A single count supports this clone. This chain joins TRBV20-1 and TRBJ1-2, with D perhaps matching TRBD1 (5 bases). The CDR3 covers 11 residues. V was clipped by 5 bases and J by 6 bases, with 10 bases between them. The germline V gene has CDR1 DFQATT and CDR2 SNEGSKA (reference sequence). The CDR3 coding sequence is TGCAGTGCTGCCAGGGAAGATGGCTACACCTTC. The encoded protein is CSAAREDGYTF.

The sample holds one count of this clone. V usage is TRBV30 and J usage is TRBJ1-1; no clear D. Germline CDR1 is GTSNPN and CDR2 is SVGIG (reference sequence). Trimming shortened V by 1 base and J by 3 bases, and 3 bases separated the two germline ends. The CDR3 is 11 amino acids. The CDR3 loop reads CAWSADTEAFF. The CDR3 DNA reads as TGTGCCTGGAGTGCGGACACTGAAGCTTTCTTT.

V usage is TRBV14 and J usage is TRBJ1-1; D unclear. The germline gives CDR1 SGHDN, CDR2 FVKESK. CDR3 length equals 15 residues. The ends were cut back, 0 bases at V and 0 bases at J, with 8 bases in the middle. The CDR3 loop reads CASSQDRGMNTEAFF. The CDR3 region has the DNA TGTGCCAGCAGCCAAGATCGCGGAATGAACACTGAAGCTTTCTTT.